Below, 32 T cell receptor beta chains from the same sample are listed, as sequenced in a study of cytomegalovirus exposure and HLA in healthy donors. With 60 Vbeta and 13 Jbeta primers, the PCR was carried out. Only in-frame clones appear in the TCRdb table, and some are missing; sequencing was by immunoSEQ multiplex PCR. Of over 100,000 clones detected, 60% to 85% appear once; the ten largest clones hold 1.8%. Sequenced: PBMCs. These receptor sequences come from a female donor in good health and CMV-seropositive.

CDR3 DNA: TGTGCCAGCAGCTCAGCGGGCGCGAACTACGAGCAGTACTTC. Amino acid sequence: CASSSAGANYEQYF. The chain recombines TRBV5-6 with TRBJ2-7; a weak D match, TRBD2 (6 bases). CDR1 is SGHDT, CDR2 YYEEEE, per germline. The CDR3 is 14 amino acids. Trimming stripped 3 bases from V and 3 bases from J, with 13 bases between. Based on the CDR3 plus reference TRBV5-6 and TRBJ2-7, the full variable domain is DAGVTQSPTHLIKTRGQQVTLRCSPKSGHDTVSWYQQALGQGPQFIFQYYEEEERQRGNFPDRFSGHQFPNYSSELNVNALLLGDSALYLCASSSAGANYEQYFGPGTRLTVT.

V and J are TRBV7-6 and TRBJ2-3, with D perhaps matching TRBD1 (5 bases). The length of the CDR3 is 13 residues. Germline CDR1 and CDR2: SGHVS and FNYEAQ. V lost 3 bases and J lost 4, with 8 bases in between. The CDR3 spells CASSFSGPDTQYF. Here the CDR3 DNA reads TGTGCCAGCAGCTTTTCAGGGCCAGATACGCAGTATTTT.

CDR3 coding DNA: TGTGCCAGCAGTATCATCCCAGGGAGGAACGAGCAGTACTTC. The encoded protein is CASSIIPGRNEQYF. The chain couples TRBV2 to TRBJ2-7; tentative D call: TRBD2 (6 bases). This CDR3 comprises 14 residues. The germline gives CDR1 SNHLY, CDR2 FYNNEI. V was trimmed by 5 bases and J by 5 bases, leaving 16 bases between them. The complete variable domain, with remaining parts taken from reference TRBV2 and TRBJ2-7, reads EPEVTQTPSHQVTQMGQEVILRCVPISNHLYFYWYRQILGQKVEFLVSFYNNEISEKSEIFDDQFSVERPDGSNFTLKIRSTKLEDSAMYFCASSIIPGRNEQYFGPGTRLTVT.

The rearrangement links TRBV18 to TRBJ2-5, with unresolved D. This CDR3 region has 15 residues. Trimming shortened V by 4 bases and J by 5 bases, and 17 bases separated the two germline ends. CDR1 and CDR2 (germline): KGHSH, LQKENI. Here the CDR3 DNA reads TGTGCCAGCTCACGACGACTGGATCCTAAGGAGACCCAGTACTTC. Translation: CASSRRLDPKETQYF. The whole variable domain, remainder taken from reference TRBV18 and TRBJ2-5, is NAGVMQNPRHLVRRRGQEARLRCSPMKGHSHVYWYRQLPEEGLKFMVYLQKENIIDESGMPKERFSAEFPKEGPSILRIQQVVRGDSAAYFCASSRRLDPKETQYFGPGTRLLVL.

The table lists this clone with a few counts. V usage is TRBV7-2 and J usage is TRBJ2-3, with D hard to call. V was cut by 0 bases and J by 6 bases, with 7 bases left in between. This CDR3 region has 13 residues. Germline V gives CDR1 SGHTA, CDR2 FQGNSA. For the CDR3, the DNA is TGTGCCAGCAGCTTAGCCCTGGAGGATACGCAGTATTTT. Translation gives CASSLALEDTQYF.

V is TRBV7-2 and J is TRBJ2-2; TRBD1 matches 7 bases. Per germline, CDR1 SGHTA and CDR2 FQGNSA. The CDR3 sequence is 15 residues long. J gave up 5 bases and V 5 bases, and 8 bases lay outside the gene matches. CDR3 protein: CASSPLTGDTGELFF. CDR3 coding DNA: TGTGCCAGCAGCCCCCTAACAGGGGATACCGGGGAGCTGTTTTTT.

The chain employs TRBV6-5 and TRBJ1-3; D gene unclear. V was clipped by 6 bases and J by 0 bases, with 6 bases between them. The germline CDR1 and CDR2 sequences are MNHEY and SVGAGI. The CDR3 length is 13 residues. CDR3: CASRRNSGNTIYF. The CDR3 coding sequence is TGTGCCAGCAGGAGGAACTCTGGAAACACCATATATTTT.

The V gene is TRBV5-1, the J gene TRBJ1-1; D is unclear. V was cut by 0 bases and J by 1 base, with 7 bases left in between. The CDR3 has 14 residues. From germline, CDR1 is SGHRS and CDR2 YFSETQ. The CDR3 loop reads CASSLENRNTEAFF. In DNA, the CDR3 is TGCGCCAGCAGCTTGGAAAACAGGAACACTGAAGCTTTCTTT.

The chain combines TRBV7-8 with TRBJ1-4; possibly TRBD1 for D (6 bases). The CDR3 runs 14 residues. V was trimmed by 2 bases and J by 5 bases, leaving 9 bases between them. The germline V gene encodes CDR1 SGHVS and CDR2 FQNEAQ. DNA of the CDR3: TGTGCCAGCAGCTTAACACAGGGAAATGAAAAACTGTTTTTT. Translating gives CASSLTQGNEKLFF.

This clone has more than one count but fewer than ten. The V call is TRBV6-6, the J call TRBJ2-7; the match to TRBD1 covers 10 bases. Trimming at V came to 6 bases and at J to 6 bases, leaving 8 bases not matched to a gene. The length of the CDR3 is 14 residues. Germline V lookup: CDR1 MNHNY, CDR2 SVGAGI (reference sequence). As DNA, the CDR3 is TGTGCCAGCAGAGCCGGGACAGGGGACCGCGAGCAGTACTTC. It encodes CASRAGTGDREQYF.

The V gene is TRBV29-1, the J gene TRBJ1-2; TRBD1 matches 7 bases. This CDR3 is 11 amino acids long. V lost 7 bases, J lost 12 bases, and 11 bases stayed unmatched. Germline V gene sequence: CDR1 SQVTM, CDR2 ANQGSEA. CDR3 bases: TGCAGCGCCACTGACGACAGGGCGAACACCTTC. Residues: CSATDDRANTF.

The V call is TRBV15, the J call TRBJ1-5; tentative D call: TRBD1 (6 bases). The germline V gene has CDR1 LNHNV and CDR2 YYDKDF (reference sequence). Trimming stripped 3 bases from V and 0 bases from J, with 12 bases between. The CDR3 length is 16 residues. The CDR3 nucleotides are TGTGCCACCAGCAGCGTTTTGGACAGTAGCAATCAGCCCCAGCATTTT. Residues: CATSSVLDSSNQPQHF.

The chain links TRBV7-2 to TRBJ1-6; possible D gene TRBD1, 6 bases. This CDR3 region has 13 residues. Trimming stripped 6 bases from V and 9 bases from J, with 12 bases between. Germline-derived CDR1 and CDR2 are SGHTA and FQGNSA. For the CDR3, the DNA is TGTGCCAGCAGACTGGACAGTGCTTCACCCCTCCACTTT. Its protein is CASRLDSASPLHF.

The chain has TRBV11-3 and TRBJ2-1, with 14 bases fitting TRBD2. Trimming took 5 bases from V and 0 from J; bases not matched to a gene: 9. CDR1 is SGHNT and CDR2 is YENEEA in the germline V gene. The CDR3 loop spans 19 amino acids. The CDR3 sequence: CASSTHWTSGGTSYNEQFF. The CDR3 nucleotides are TGTGCCAGCAGCACCCACTGGACTAGCGGGGGGACCTCCTACAATGAGCAGTTCTTC.

The CDR3 sequence is CASSRGPKNEKLFF. The CDR3 region has the DNA TGTGCCAGCAGCCGGGGTCCGAAAAATGAAAAACTGTTTTTT. The chain employs TRBV28 and TRBJ1-4; no reliable D call. The CDR3 runs 14 residues. The germline V and J ends were trimmed by 6 bases and 5 bases, with 13 bases remaining between them. The germline V gene has CDR1 MDHEN and CDR2 SYDVKM.

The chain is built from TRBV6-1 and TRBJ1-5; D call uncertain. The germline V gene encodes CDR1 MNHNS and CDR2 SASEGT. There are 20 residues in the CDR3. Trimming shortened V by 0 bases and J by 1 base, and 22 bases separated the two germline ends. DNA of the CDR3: TGTGCCAGCAGTGAAGCGATGTCCATTCGTGGGGAGGTGAGCAATCAGCCCCAGCATTTT. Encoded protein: CASSEAMSIRGEVSNQPQHF.

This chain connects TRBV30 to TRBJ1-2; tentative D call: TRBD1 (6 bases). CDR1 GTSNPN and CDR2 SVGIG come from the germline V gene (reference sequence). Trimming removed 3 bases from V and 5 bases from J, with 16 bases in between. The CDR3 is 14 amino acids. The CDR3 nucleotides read TGTGCCTGGAGATCGGCAGGGGTGCCGTATGGCTACACCTTC. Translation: CAWRSAGVPYGYTF. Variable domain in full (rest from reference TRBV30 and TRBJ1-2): SQTIHQWPATLVQPVGSPLSLECTVEGTSNPNLYWYRQAAGRGLQLLFYSVGIGQISSEVPQNLSASRPQDRQFILSSKKLLLSDSGFYLCAWRSAGVPYGYTFGSGTRLTVV.

CDR3 DNA sequence: TGTGCCAGCAGCCTCTCCGGGACAGGGACCTACGAGCAGTACTTC. Amino acids: CASSLSGTGTYEQYF. The chain carries TRBV9 and TRBJ2-7, with 9 nucleotides matching TRBD1. The ends lost 4 bases at V and 2 bases at J; junction bases unmatched: 7. Per germline, CDR1 SGDLS and CDR2 YYNGEE. This CDR3 is built from 15 residues.

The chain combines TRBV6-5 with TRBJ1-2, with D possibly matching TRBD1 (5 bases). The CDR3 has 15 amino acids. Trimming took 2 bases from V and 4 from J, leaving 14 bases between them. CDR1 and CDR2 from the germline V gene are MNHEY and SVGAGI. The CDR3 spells CASSYRGGGSYGYTF. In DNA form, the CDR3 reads TGTGCCAGCAGTTACCGTGGGGGGGGGTCCTATGGCTACACCTTC.

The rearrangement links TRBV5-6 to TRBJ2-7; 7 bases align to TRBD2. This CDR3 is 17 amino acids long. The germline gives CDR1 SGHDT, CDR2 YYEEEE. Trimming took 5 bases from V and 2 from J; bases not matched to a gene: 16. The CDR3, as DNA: TGTGCCAGCAGTGACTTAAGGACCGCTGCGGGAGCCTACGAGCAGTACTTC. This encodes CASSDLRTAAGAYEQYF.

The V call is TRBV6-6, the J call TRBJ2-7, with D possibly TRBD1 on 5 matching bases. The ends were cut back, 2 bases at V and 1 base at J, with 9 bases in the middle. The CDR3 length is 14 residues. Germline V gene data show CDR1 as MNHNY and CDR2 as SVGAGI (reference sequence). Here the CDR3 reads CASSYDSASYEQYF. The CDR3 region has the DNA TGTGCCAGCAGTTACGACAGCGCATCCTACGAGCAGTACTTC.

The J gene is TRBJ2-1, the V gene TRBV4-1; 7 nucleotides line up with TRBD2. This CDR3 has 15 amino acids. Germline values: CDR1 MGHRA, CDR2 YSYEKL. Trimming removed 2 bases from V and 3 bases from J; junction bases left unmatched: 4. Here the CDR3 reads CASSQTSELYNEQFF. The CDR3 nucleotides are TGCGCCAGCAGCCAAACTAGCGAACTCTACAATGAGCAGTTCTTC.

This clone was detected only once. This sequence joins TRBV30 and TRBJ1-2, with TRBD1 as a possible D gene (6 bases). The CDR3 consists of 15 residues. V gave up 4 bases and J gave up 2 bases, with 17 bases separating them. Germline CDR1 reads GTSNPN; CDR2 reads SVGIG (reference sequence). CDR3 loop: CAWKVGGQVNYGYTF. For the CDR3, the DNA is TGTGCCTGGAAAGTTGGGGGACAAGTAAACTATGGCTACACCTTC.

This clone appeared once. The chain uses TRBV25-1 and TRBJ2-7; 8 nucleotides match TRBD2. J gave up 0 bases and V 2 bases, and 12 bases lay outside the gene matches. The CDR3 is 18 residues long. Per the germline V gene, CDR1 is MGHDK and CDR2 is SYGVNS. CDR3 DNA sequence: TGTGCCAGCAGTGAACCTGGCACTAGCGGCGGGAGCTCCTACGAGCAGTACTTC. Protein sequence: CASSEPGTSGGSSYEQYF.

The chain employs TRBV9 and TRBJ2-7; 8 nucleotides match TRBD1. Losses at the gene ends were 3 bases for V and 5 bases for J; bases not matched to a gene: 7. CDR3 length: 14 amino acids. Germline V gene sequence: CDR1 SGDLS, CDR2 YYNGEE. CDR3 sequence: CASSAGDRGDEQYF. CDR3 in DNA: TGTGCCAGCAGCGCGGGCGACAGGGGCGACGAGCAGTACTTC.

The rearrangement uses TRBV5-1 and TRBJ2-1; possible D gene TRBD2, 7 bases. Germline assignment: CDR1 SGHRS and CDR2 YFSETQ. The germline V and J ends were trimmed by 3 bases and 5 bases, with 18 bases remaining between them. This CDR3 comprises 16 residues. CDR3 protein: CASSSVFGGRNNEQFF. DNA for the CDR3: TGCGCCAGCAGCTCGGTGTTCGGGGGGCGAAACAATGAGCAGTTCTTC.

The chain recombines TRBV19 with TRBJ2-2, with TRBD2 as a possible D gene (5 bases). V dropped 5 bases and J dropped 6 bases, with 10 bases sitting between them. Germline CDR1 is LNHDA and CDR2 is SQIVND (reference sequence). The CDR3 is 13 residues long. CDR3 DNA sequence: TGTGCCAGTAGTTCTCTAGCCGCCGGGGAGCTGTTTTTT. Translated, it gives CASSSLAAGELFF.

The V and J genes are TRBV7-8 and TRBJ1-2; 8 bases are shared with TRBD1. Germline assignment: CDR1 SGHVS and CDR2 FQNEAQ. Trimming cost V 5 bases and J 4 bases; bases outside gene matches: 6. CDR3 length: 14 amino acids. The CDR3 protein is CASSPGTGGYGYTF. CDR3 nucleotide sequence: TGTGCCAGCAGCCCCGGGACAGGAGGCTATGGCTACACCTTC. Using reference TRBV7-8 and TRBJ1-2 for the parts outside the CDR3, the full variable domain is GAGVSQSPRYKVAKRGQDVALRCDPISGHVSLFWYQQALGQGPEFLTYFQNEAQLDKSGLPSDRFFAERPEGSVSTLKIQRTQQEDSAVYLCASSPGTGGYGYTFGSGTRLTVV.

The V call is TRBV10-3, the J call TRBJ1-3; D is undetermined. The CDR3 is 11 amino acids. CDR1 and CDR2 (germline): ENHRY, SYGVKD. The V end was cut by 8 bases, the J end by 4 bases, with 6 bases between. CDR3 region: CAILVGNTIYF. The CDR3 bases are TGTGCCATCCTAGTCGGAAACACCATATATTTT.

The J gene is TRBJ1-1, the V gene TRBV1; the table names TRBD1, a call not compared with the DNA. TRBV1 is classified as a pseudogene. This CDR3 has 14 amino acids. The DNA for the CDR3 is TGCACCAGCAGCCAAGGGACAGGGGACACTGAAGCTTTCTTT. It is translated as CTSSQGTGDTEAFF.

CDR3 loop: CASSLGSLAGGYEQYF. In DNA form, the CDR3 reads TGTGCCAGCAGCTTAGGTTCCCTAGCGGGGGGCTACGAGCAGTACTTC. This chain joins TRBV7-9 and TRBJ2-7, with TRBD2 matching 11 bases. V shed 1 base, J shed 3 bases, and the junction held 5 bases outside the gene matches. Germline V lookup: CDR1 SEHNR, CDR2 FQNEAQ (reference sequence). This CDR3 is 16 amino acids long. Filled out from reference TRBV7-9 and TRBJ2-7, the complete variable domain reads DTGVSQNPRHKITKRGQNVTFRCDPISEHNRLYWYRQTLGQGPEFLTYFQNEAQLEKSRLLSDRFSAERPKGSFSTLEIQRTEQGDSAMYLCASSLGSLAGGYEQYFGPGTRLTVT.

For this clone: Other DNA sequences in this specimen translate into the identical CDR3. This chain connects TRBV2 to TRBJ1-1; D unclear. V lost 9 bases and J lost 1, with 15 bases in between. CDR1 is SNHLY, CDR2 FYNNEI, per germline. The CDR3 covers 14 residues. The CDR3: CASTTDGENTEAFF. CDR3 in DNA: TGTGCCAGTACCACGGACGGGGAGAACACTGAAGCTTTCTTT. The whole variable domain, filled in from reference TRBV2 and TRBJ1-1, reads EPEVTQTPSHQVTQMGQEVILRCVPISNHLYFYWYRQILGQKVEFLVSFYNNEISEKSEIFDDQFSVERPDGSNFTLKIRSTKLEDSAMYFCASTTDGENTEAFFGQGTRLTVV.